A selection of T cell receptor beta chains follows, all from one sample in a study of CD8 T cells in Susac syndrome. Each CDR3 protein is one row after TCRdb ran MiXCR on the immunoSEQ multiplex PCR reads. The table records 180,000 or so distinct CDR3 sequences, roughly 94% of them present only once. Sequenced: CD4+ T cells from PBMCs. These receptors came from a human donor in good health. The CDR3 runs from the conserved cysteine through the conserved F or W. A D gene is named only where the DNA matches it firmly. The size of a clone is reported for some rows only, either as once, few or many, or as a class for expanded clones.

J: TRBJ2-7; D: -; size: -; V: TRBV7-2; CDR3: CASSNTGVSEQYF; DNA: TGTGCCAGCAGCAACACCGGGGTCTCCGAGCAGTACTTC
J: TRBJ1-1; D: -; size: -; V: TRBV19; CDR3: CASQGRWNTEAFF; DNA: TGTGCCAGTCAGGGGCGATGGAACACTGAAGCTTTCTTT
J: TRBJ2-5; D: -; size: -; V: TRBV29-1; CDR3: CSVEDPRDQYF; DNA: TGCAGCGTTGAAGACCCCCGGGACCAGTACTTC
J: TRBJ2-3; D: TRBD2; size: once; V: TRBV30; CDR3: CAWSVYFWGSGRVEDTQYF; DNA: TGTGCCTGGAGTGTATACTTCTGGGGTAGCGGGAGAGTGGAAGATACGCAGTATTTT
J: TRBJ2-5; D: -; size: -; V: TRBV12-3/TRBV12-4; CDR3: CASSPHLIPETQYF; DNA: TGTGCCAGCAGTCCACATTTAATCCCAGAGACCCAGTACTTC
J: TRBJ2-2; D: -; size: -; V: TRBV20-1; CDR3: CSAREQYSRGELFF; DNA: TGCAGTGCTAGAGAACAGTACTCCCGCGGGGAGCTGTTTTTT
J: TRBJ2-3; D: -; size: -; V: TRBV12-3/TRBV12-4; CDR3: CASSLTSTDTQYF; DNA: TGTGCCAGCAGTCTCACGAGCACAGATACGCAGTATTTT
J: TRBJ2-7; D: -; size: -; V: TRBV6-2/TRBV6-3; CDR3: CASSYEMRKQYF; DNA: TGTGCCAGCAGTTACGAAATGAGGAAGCAGTACTTC
J: TRBJ2-7; D: TRBD1; size: -; V: TRBV6-2/TRBV6-3; CDR3: CASIYGGQETYEQYF; DNA: TGTGCCAGCATCTATGGGGGACAGGAGACCTACGAGCAGTACTTC
J: TRBJ2-7; D: -; size: -; V: TRBV20-1; CDR3: CSVRVDSYEQYF; DNA: TGCAGCGTCAGGGTGGACTCCTACGAGCAGTACTTC
J: TRBJ2-2; D: -; size: -; V: TRBV2; CDR3: CASTSSGTDTGELFF; DNA: TGTGCCAGCACTAGCTCCGGGACGGACACCGGGGAGCTGTTTTTT
J: TRBJ2-3; D: -; size: few; V: TRBV7-3; CDR3: CASSLTDRSTDTQYF; DNA: TGTGCCAGCAGCTTAACAGACAGGTCGACAGATACGCAGTATTTT
J: TRBJ2-6; D: -; size: -; V: TRBV29-1; CDR3: CSVQGLGANVLTF; DNA: TGCAGCGTCCAGGGGCTCGGGGCCAACGTCCTGACTTTC
J: TRBJ2-3; D: -; size: -; V: TRBV5-4; CDR3: CASSIRDTGTDTQYF; DNA: TGTGCCAGCAGTATAAGGGACACCGGCACAGATACGCAGTATTTT
J: TRBJ2-3; D: TRBD2; size: once; V: TRBV5-1; CDR3: CASSLGTSGNTDTQYF; DNA: TGCGCCAGCAGCCTCGGGACTAGCGGAAACACAGATACGCAGTATTTT
J: TRBJ2-5; D: TRBD2; size: -; V: TRBV7-6; CDR3: CASSSSLDGRGETQYF; DNA: TGTGCCAGCAGCTCTTCTTTGGATGGGAGGGGAGAGACCCAGTACTTC
J: TRBJ2-1; D: -; size: -; V: TRBV14; CDR3: CASSQRDFYNEQFF; DNA: TGTGCCAGCAGCCAGCGGGACTTCTACAATGAGCAGTTCTTC
J: TRBJ2-7; D: TRBD2; size: -; V: TRBV3-1; CDR3: CASSQDPTSGYEQYF; DNA: TGTGCCAGCAGCCAAGATCCTACTAGCGGGTACGAGCAGTACTTC
J: TRBJ2-1; D: -; size: -; V: TRBV30; CDR3: CAWLGRINEQFF; DNA: TGTGCCTGGCTGGGCAGAATCAATGAGCAGTTCTTC
J: TRBJ2-3; D: TRBD2; size: -; V: TRBV20-1; CDR3: CSARTSVGTDTQYF; DNA: TGCAGTGCCAGGACTAGCGTAGGAACAGATACGCAGTATTTT
J: TRBJ1-5; D: TRBD1; size: once; V: TRBV19; CDR3: CASSIRQGVQPQHF; DNA: TGTGCCAGTAGTATTAGACAGGGGGTGCAGCCCCAGCATTTT
J: TRBJ2-7; D: TRBD2; size: -; V: TRBV7-6; CDR3: CASSLYRGLGYEQYF; DNA: TGTGCCAGCAGCTTATATAGGGGACTAGGATACGAGCAGTACTTC
J: TRBJ2-7; D: TRBD1; size: -; V: TRBV30; CDR3: CAWGTGDHEQYF; DNA: TGTGCCTGGGGGACAGGGGACCACGAGCAGTACTTC
J: TRBJ1-2; D: -; size: -; V: TRBV20-1; CDR3: CSASASYGYTF; DNA: TGCAGTGCTAGCGCTAGCTATGGCTACACCTTC
J: TRBJ2-1; D: TRBD2; size: -; V: TRBV20-1; CDR3: CSASGGRAFNEQFF; DNA: TGCAGTGCTAGCGGCGGGAGGGCCTTCAATGAGCAGTTCTTC
J: TRBJ2-5; D: TRBD2; size: -; V: TRBV20-1; CDR3: CSARAAGGVETQYF; DNA: TGCAGTGCTAGAGCAGCGGGAGGGGTGGAGACCCAGTACTTC
J: TRBJ2-3; D: TRBD2; size: -; V: TRBV20-1; CDR3: CSARDREGDTQYF; DNA: TGCAGTGCTCGGGACCGGGAGGGAGATACGCAGTATTTT
J: TRBJ2-1; D: -; size: -; V: TRBV6-6; CDR3: CASSKDRGHGKQFF; DNA: TGTGCCAGCAGTAAGGACCGGGGCCATGGGAAGCAGTTCTTC
J: TRBJ2-7; D: -; size: -; V: TRBV20-1; CDR3: CSAPATVEQYF; DNA: TGCAGTGCACCGGCCACCGTCGAGCAGTACTTC
J: TRBJ2-1; D: -; size: -; V: TRBV18; CDR3: CASSGTVYNEQFF; DNA: TGTGCCAGCTCAGGGACTGTCTACAATGAGCAGTTCTTC
J: TRBJ2-4; D: -; size: once; V: TRBV28; CDR3: CASGPSLLAKNIQYF; DNA: TGTGCCAGCGGACCGAGCTTGCTAGCCAAAAACATTCAGTACTTC
J: TRBJ2-5; D: TRBD2; size: -; V: TRBV29-1; CDR3: CSVSGRYQETQYF; DNA: TGCAGCGTTAGCGGGAGGTACCAAGAGACCCAGTACTTC
J: TRBJ2-3; D: TRBD2; size: -; V: TRBV29-1; CDR3: CSGGTSARRGTQYF; DNA: TGCAGCGGAGGGACTAGCGCTCGCCGAGGTACGCAGTATTTT
J: TRBJ2-1; D: -; size: -; V: TRBV12-3/TRBV12-4; CDR3: CASSNGGNEQFF; DNA: TGTGCCAGCTCCAACGGGGGCAATGAGCAGTTCTTC
J: TRBJ1-2; D: -; size: -; V: TRBV3-1; CDR3: CASSPRERNGYTF; DNA: TGTGCCAGCAGCCCCAGGGAAAGGAATGGCTACACCTTC
J: TRBJ2-1; D: TRBD2; size: -; V: TRBV7-2; CDR3: CASSAGLAGYNEQFF; DNA: TGTGCCAGCAGCGCCGGACTAGCGGGGTACAATGAGCAGTTCTTC
J: TRBJ2-3; D: -; size: -; V: TRBV12-3/TRBV12-4; CDR3: CASRLPSPDTQYF; DNA: TGTGCCAGCCGTCTCCCTAGCCCAGATACGCAGTATTTT
J: TRBJ2-7; D: TRBD1; size: -; V: TRBV29-1; CDR3: CSVDYRDRGGEQYF; DNA: TGCAGCGTGGACTACCGGGACAGGGGAGGCGAGCAGTACTTC
J: TRBJ2-7; D: -; size: -; V: TRBV9; CDR3: CASSAGPQERYEQYF; DNA: TGTGCCAGCAGCGCCGGGCCCCAGGAGAGGTACGAGCAGTACTTC
J: TRBJ2-1; D: TRBD2; size: -; V: TRBV29-1; CDR3: CSVATSGGHNEQFF; DNA: TGCAGCGTCGCGACTAGCGGAGGGCACAATGAGCAGTTCTTC
J: TRBJ2-1; D: -; size: once; V: TRBV30; CDR3: CAWRADYNEQFF; DNA: TGTGCCTGGAGGGCGGACTACAATGAGCAGTTCTTC
J: TRBJ1-4; D: TRBD1; size: -; V: TRBV20-1; CDR3: CSASRQGARKLFF; DNA: TGCAGTGCTAGTCGACAGGGGGCAAGAAAACTGTTTTTT
J: TRBJ2-7; D: TRBD2; size: -; V: TRBV18; CDR3: CASSPGGEHEQYF; DNA: TGTGCCAGCTCACCGGGAGGGGAGCACGAGCAGTACTTC
J: TRBJ1-5; D: TRBD1; size: few; V: TRBV20-1; CDR3: CSARTGSQPQHF; DNA: TGCAGTGCTAGGACAGGGAGTCAGCCCCAGCATTTT
J: TRBJ2-3; D: TRBD2; size: -; V: TRBV9; CDR3: CASSASPLSGRRADTQYF; DNA: TGTGCCAGCAGCGCCAGTCCCCTAAGCGGGAGGAGGGCAGATACGCAGTATTTT
J: TRBJ2-3; D: TRBD1; size: once; V: TRBV2; CDR3: CASKDRVSTDTQYF; DNA: TGTGCCAGCAAAGACAGGGTCAGCACAGATACGCAGTATTTT